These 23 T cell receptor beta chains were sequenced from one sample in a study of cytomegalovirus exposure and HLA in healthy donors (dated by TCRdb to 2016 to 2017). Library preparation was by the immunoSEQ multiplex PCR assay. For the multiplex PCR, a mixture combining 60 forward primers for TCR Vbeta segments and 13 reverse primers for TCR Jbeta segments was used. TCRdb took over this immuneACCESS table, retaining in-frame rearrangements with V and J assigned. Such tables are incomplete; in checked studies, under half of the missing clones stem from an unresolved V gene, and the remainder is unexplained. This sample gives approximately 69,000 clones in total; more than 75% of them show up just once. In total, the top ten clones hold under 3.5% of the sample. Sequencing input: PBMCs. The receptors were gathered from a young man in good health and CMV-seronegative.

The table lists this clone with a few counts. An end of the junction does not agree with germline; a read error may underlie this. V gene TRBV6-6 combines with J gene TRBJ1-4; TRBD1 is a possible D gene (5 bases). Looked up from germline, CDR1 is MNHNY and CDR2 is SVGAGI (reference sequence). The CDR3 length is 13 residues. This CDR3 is CASSILNMGLPDF. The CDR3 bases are TGTGCCAGCAGTATACTCAATATGGGACTTCCTGATTTT.

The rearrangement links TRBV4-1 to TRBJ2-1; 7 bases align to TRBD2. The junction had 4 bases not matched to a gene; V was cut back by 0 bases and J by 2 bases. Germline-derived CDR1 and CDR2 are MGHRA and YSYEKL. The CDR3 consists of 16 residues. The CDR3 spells CASSQDRSGAYNEQFF. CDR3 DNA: TGCGCCAGCAGCCAAGATAGGAGCGGGGCCTACAATGAGCAGTTCTTC.

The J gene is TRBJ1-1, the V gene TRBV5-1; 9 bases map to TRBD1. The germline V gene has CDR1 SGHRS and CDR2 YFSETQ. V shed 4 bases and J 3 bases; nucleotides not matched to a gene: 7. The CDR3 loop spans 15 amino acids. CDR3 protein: CASSKGQGRHTEAFF. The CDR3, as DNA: TGCGCCAGCAGCAAAGGACAGGGGAGGCACACTGAAGCTTTCTTT.

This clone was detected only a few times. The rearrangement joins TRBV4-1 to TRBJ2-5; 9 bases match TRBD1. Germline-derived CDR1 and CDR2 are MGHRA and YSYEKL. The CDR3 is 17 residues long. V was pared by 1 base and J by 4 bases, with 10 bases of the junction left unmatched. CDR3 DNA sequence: TGCGCCAGCAGCCAAGGCTTGCCTATACAGGGGGCAGAGACCCAGTACTTC. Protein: CASSQGLPIQGAETQYF.

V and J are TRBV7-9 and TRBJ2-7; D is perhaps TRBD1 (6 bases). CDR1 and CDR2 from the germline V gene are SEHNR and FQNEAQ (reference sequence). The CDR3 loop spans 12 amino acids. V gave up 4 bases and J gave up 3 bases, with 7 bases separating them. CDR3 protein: CASSWGHYEQYF. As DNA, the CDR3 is TGTGCCAGCAGCTGGGGACACTACGAGCAGTACTTC.

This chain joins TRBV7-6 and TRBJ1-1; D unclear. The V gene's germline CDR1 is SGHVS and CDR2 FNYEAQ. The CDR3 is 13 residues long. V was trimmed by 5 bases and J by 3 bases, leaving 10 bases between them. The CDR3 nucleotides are TGTGCCAGCAGCCTCAACGGGGACACTGAAGCTTTCTTT. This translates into CASSLNGDTEAFF.

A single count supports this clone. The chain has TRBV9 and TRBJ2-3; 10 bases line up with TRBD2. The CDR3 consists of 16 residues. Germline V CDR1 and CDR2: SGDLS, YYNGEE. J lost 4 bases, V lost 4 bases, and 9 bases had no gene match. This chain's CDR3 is CASSLQERGGADTQYF. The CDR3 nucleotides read TGTGCCAGCAGCCTCCAGGAGCGGGGGGGCGCAGATACGCAGTATTTT.

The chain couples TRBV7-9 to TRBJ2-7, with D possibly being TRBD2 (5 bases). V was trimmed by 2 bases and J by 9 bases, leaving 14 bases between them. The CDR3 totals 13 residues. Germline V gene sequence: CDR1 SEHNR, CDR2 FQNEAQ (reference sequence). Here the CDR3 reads CASSLSYGDRQYF. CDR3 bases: TGTGCCAGCAGCTTAAGTTACGGGGATCGGCAGTACTTC. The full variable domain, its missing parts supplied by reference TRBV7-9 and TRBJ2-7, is DTGVSQNPRHKITKRGQNVTFRCDPISEHNRLYWYRQTLGQGPEFLTYFQNEAQLEKSRLLSDRFSAERPKGSFSTLEIQRTEQGDSAMYLCASSLSYGDRQYFGPGTRLTVT.

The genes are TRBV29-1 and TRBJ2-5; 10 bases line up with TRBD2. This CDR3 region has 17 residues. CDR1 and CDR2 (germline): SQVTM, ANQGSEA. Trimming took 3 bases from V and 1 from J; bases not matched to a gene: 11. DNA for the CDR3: TGCAGCGTTGAGTCGGATCTAGCGGGGGACCCCCAAGAGACCCAGTACTTC. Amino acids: CSVESDLAGDPQETQYF.

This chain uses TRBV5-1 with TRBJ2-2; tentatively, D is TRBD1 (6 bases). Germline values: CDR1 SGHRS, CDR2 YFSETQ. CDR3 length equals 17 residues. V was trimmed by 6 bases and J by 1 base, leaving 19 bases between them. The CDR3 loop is CASNKNPGTRNTGELFF. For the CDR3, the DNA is TGCGCCAGCAACAAGAACCCCGGGACACGGAACACCGGGGAGCTGTTTTTT.

DNA of the CDR3: TGTGCCACCAGCAAGACAGGTCCTATGGGCAATCAGCCCCAGCATTTT. Encoded protein: CATSKTGPMGNQPQHF. The chain joins TRBV15 to TRBJ1-5; possible D gene TRBD1, 6 bases. V lost 4 bases to trimming and J lost 2 bases, with 15 bases between them. Germline CDR1 LNHNV, CDR2 YYDKDF (reference sequence). The CDR3 runs to 16 residues.

CDR3: CASAKTSGGADEQFF. The CDR3 region has the DNA TGTGCCAGCGCGAAGACTAGCGGGGGGGCGGATGAGCAGTTCTTC. V and J are TRBV11-2 and TRBJ2-1; 14 bases are a match to TRBD2. The CDR3 runs to 15 residues. Germline trimming cut 8 bases from V and 8 bases from J; bases unmatched to any gene: 8. CDR1 is SGHAT and CDR2 is FQNNGV in the germline V gene.

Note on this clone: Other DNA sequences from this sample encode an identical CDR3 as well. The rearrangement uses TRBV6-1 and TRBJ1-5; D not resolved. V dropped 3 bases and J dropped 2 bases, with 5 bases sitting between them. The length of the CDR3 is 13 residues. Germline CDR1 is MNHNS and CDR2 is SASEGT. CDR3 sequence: CASSERGNQPQHF. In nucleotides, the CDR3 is TGTGCCAGCAGTGAGAGGGGCAATCAGCCCCAGCATTTT.

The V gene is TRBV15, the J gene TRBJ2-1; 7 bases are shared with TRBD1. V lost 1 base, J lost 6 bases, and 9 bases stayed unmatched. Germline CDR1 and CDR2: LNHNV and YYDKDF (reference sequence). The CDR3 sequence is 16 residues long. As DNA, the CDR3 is TGTGCCACCAGCAGAGGAGGCCTATCAGGGGGCAATGAGCAGTTCTTC. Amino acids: CATSRGGLSGGNEQFF.

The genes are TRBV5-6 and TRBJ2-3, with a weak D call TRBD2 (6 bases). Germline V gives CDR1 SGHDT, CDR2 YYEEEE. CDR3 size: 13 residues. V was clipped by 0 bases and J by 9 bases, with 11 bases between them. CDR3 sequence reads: CASSLVAGNTQYF. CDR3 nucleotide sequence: TGTGCCAGCAGCTTGGTGGCGGGGAACACGCAGTATTTT.

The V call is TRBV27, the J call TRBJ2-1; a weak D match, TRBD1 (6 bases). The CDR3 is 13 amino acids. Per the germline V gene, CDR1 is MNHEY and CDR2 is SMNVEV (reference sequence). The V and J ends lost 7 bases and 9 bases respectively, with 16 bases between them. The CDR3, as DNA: TGTGCCAGCATTACGAAGGGGGTCGGTGAGCAGTTCTTC. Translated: CASITKGVGEQFF.

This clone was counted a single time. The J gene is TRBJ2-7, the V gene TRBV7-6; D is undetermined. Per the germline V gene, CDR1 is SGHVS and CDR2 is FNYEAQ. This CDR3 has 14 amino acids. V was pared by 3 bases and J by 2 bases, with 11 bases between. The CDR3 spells CASSLNEVTYEQYF. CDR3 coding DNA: TGTGCCAGCAGCTTGAATGAGGTAACCTACGAGCAGTACTTC.

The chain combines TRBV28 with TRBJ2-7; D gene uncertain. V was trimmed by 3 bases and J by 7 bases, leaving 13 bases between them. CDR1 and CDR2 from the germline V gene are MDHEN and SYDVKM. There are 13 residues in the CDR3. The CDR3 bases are TGTGCCAGCAGTTTTAGCTCTAACTGGGAGCAGTACTTC. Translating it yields CASSFSSNWEQYF.

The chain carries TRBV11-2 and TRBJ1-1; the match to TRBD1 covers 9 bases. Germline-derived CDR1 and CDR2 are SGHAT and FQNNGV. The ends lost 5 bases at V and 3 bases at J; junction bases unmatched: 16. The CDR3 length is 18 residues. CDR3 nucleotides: TGTGCCAGCAGCCCTACCCGCAACAGGGGGCAGGGGGACACTGAAGCTTTCTTT. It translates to CASSPTRNRGQGDTEAFF. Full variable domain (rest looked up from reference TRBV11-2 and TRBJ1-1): EAGVAQSPRYKIIEKRQSVAFWCNPISGHATLYWYQQILGQGPKLLIQFQNNGVVDDSQLPKDRFSAERLKGVDSTLKIQPAKLEDSAVYLCASSPTRNRGQGDTEAFFGQGTRLTVV.

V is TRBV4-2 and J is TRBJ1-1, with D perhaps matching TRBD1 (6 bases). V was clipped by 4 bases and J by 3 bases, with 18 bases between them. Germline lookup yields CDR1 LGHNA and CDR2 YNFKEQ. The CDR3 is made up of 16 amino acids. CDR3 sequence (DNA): TGTGCCAGCAGCCTAAGGGGGGGCGAGTGGGACACTGAAGCTTTCTTT. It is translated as CASSLRGGEWDTEAFF.

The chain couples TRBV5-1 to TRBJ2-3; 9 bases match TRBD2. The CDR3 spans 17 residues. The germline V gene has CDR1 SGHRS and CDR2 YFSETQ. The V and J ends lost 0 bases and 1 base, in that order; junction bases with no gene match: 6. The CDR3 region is CASSLVSGGLRTDTQYF. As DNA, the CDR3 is TGCGCCAGCAGCTTGGTTAGCGGGGGCTTACGCACAGATACGCAGTATTTT.

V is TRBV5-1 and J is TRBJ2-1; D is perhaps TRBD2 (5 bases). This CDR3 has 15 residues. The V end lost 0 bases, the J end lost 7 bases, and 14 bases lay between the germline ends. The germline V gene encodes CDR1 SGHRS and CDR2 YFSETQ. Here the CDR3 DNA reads TGCGCCAGCAGCTTGGGTATAATTACGGGGAATGAGCAGTTCTTC. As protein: CASSLGIITGNEQFF.

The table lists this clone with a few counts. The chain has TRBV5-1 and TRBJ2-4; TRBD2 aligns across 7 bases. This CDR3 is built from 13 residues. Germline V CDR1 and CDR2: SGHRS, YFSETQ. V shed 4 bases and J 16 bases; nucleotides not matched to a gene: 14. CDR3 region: CASSTPSGTTRYF. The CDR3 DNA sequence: TGCGCCAGCAGCACCCCCTCCGGGACTACGAGATACTTC.